This T cell receptor beta chain was captured in a study of human T cells and chemical hapten exposure. V was cut by 0 bases and J by 4 bases, with 9 bases left in between. CDR3 length: 14 residues. CDR1 and CDR2 from the germline V gene are MNHEY and SVGEGT. TCRdb independently ran MiXCR on the RACE reads; one entry per CDR3 protein. The profile shows about 83,000 distinct CDR3 sequences, roughly 7.2% of them singletons. Stated time point: patch test 1, 2 weeks after DPC sensitization. Treatment meaning: therapeutic diphenylcyclopropenone sensitization with weekly scalp DPC. This clonotype was detected only a few times.

This receptor was obtained from a woman aged 25 to 39 with alopecia areata. Some clones in this sample may be carry-over from other donors' samples. The chain joins TRBV6-2 or TRBV6-3 to TRBJ1-2; D is unclear. The sample consisted of whole blood, taken in connection with sensitization to the hapten diphenylcyclopropenone (DPC). The DNA for the CDR3 is TGTGCCAGCAGTTACTCGACCAAGTCCTATGGCTACACCTTC. Protein sequence: CASSYSTKSYGYTF.